This T cell receptor (beta chain) was sequenced during a study of PD-1 blockade in classical Hodgkin lymphoma. The study, taken as a whole, reports: Compared with healthy donors, newly diagnosed patients reportedly showed lower baseline TCR diversity.

The patients all showed relapse after autologous stem cell transplantation, while their brentuximab vedotin exposure varied. From thawed PBMCs, CD8+ T cells were isolated by magnetic negative selection. Some clones are missing from TCRdb's copy, which holds only in-frame ones; the method was immunoSEQ multiplex PCR. The top ten clones hold about two fifths of a sample with more than 10,000 clones, 80% to 85% of them seen once. Trimming removed 4 bases from V and 0 bases from J; junction bases left unmatched: 5. The CDR3 is made up of 16 amino acids. Per germline, CDR1 MGHRA and CDR2 YSYEKL. On this clone itself: Antigen: not known.

The TCR comes from a human donor with classical Hodgkin lymphoma. The material was CD8+ T cells from blood, obtained at baseline. The chain combines TRBV4-1 with TRBJ2-2; 7 bases align to TRBD1. For the CDR3, the DNA is TGCGCCAGCAGCCCCCGGGACAGCGCGAACACCGGGGAGCTGTTTTTT. Amino acids: CASSPRDSANTGELFF.